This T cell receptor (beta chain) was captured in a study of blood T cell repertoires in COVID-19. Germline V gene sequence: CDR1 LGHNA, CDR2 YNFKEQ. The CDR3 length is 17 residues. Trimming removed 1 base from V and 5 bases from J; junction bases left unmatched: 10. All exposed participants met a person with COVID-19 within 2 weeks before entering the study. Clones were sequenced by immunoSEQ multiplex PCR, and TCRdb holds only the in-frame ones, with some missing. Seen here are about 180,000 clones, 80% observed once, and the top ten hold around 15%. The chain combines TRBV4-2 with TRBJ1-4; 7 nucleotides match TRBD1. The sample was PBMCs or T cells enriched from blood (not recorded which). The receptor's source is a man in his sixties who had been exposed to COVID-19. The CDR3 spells CASSQGQGIAGNEKLFF. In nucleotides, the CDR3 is TGTGCCAGCAGCCAAGGACAGGGTATTGCGGGGAATGAAAAACTGTTTTTT.